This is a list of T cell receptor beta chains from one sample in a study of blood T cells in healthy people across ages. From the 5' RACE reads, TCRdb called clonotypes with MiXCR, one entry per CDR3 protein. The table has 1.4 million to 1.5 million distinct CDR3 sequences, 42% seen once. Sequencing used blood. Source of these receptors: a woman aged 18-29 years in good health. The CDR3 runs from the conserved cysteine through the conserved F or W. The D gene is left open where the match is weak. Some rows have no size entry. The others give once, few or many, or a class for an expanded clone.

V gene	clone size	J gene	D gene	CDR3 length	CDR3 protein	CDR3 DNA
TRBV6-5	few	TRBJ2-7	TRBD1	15	CASKPGTGLHSEQYF	TGTGCCAGCAAACCCGGGACAGGGCTACATAGCGAGCAGTACTTC
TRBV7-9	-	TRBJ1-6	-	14	CASSPPGAHSPLHF	TGTGCCAGCAGCCCTCCCGGGGCTCATTCACCCCTCCACTTT
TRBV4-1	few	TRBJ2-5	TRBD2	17	CASSQDREAGGLETQYF	TGCGCCAGCAGCCAAGATCGAGAAGCGGGGGGGCTGGAGACCCAGTACTTC
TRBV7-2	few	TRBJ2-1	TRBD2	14	CASGGRGPDNEQFF	TGTGCCAGTGGCGGGAGGGGCCCAGATAATGAGCAGTTCTTC
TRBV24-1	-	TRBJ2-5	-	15	CATSDSTGTQETQYF	TGTGCCACCAGTGATTCCACCGGGACTCAAGAGACCCAGTACTTC
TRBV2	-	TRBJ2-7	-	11	CASSEITEQYF	TGTGCCAGCAGTGAAATAACCGAGCAGTACTTC
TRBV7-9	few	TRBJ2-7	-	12	CASSSRGHEQYF	TGTGCCAGCAGCTCCAGGGGCCACGAGCAGTACTTC
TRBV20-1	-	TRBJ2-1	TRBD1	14	CSAAGTGVYNEQFF	TGCAGTGCAGCCGGGACAGGGGTCTACAATGAGCAGTTCTTC
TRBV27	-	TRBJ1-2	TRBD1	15	CASSGAGGGRYGYTF	TGTGCCAGCAGTGGGGCCGGAGGGGGCAGGTATGGCTACACCTTC
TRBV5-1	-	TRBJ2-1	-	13	CASASGRYNEQFF	TGCGCCAGCGCGAGCGGGCGTTACAATGAGCAGTTCTTC
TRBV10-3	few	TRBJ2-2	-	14	CAISTVGDTGELFF	TGTGCCATCAGCACCGTCGGGGACACCGGGGAGCTGTTTTTT
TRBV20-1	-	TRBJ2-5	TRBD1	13	CSARDRGSWEQYF	TGCAGTGCCCGGGACAGGGGTTCGTGGGAGCAGTACTTC
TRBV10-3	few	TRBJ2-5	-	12	CAIREPEETQYF	TGTGCCATCAGGGAGCCAGAAGAGACCCAGTACTTC
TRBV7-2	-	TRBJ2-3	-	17	CASSFRVGGVKVDTQYF	TGTGCCAGCAGCTTTCGAGTGGGCGGGGTTAAGGTAGATACGCAGTATTTT
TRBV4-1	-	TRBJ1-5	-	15	CASSHLAGSNQPQHF	TGCGCCAGCAGCCACCTCGCAGGAAGCAATCAGCCCCAGCATTTT
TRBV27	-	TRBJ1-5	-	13	CASSSLQNQSQHF	TGTGCCAGCTCATCCCTACAGAATCAGTCCCAGCATTTT
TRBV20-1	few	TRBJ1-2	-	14	CSAIQGRLGYGYTF	TGCAGTGCTATTCAGGGACGCCTAGGGTATGGCTACACCTTC
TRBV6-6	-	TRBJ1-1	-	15	CASSYEGVGKPEAFF	TGTGCCAGCAGTTACGAAGGGGTGGGGAAGCCTGAAGCTTTCTTT
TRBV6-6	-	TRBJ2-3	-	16	CASSPSGRGSTDTQYF	TGTGCCAGCAGTCCATCGGGGCGCGGGAGCACAGATACGCAGTATTTT
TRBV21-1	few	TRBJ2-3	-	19	CASSKADLGLAGPLDTQYF	TGTGCCAGCAGCAAAGCGGACCTCGGACTAGCGGGTCCACTGGATACGCAGTATTTT
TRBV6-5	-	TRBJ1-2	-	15	CASSAQRGGLYGYTF	TGTGCCAGCAGTGCGCAGAGAGGCGGTCTCTATGGCTACACCTTC
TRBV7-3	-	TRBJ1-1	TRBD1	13	CASRLDRDTEAFF	TGTGCCAGCAGATTAGACAGGGACACTGAAGCTTTCTTT
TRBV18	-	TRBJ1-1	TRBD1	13	CASSAPVGQEAFF	TGTGCCAGCTCCGCCCCGGTGGGACAGGAAGCTTTCTTT
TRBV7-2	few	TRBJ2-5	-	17	CASRSFRARGDQETQYF	TGTGCCAGCAGGTCATTCCGTGCCAGAGGAGATCAAGAGACCCAGTACTTC
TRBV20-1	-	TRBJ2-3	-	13	CSARLEGSDTQYF	TGCAGTGCTAGACTCGAGGGGTCAGATACGCAGTATTTT
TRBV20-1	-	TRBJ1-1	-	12	CRGSLGDTEAFF	TGCAGAGGCTCGTTAGGGGATACTGAAGCTTTCTTT
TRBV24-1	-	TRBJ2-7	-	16	CATSDFEGTVSYEQYF	TGTGCCACCAGTGATTTTGAGGGAACAGTCTCCTACGAGCAGTACTTC
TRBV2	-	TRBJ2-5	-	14	CASSGGGAVKTQYF	TGTGCCAGCAGTGGTGGGGGGGCAGTAAAGACCCAGTACTTC
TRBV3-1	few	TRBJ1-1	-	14	CASRKGVGNTEAFF	TGTGCCAGCAGGAAGGGGGTAGGGAACACTGAAGCTTTCTTT
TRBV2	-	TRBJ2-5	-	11	CASSDAPEQYF	TGTGCCAGCAGTGACGCGCCTGAGCAGTACTTC
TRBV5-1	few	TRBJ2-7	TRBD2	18	CASSLALSGLAGVYEQYF	TGCGCCAGCAGCTTGGCCCTCAGTGGGCTAGCGGGGGTCTACGAGCAGTACTTC
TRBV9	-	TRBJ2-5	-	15	CASSVGRGQQETQYF	TGTGCCAGCAGCGTAGGTAGGGGACAACAAGAGACCCAGTACTTC
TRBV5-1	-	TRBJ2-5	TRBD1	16	CASSSWTGQNQGTQYF	TGCGCCAGCAGCTCTTGGACAGGGCAAAACCAAGGGACCCAGTACTTC
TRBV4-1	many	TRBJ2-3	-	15	CASSPQQVSTDTQYF	TGCGCCAGCAGCCCCCAGCAGGTCAGCACAGATACGCAGTATTTT
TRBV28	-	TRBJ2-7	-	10	CASSSVGQYF	TGTGCCAGCAGTTCGGTAGGGCAGTACTTC
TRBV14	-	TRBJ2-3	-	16	CACSQLPGNPTDTQYF	TGTGCCTGCAGCCAGTTACCGGGAAATCCCACAGATACGCAGTATTTT
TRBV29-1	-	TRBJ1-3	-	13	CSVEGLSGNTIYF	TGCAGCGTTGAAGGTCTCTCTGGGAACACCATATATTTT
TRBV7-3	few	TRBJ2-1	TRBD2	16	CASSLTGTSVRNEQFF	TGTGCCAGCAGCTTAACGGGGACTAGCGTGCGCAATGAGCAGTTCTTC
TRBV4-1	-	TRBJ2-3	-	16	CASSQGASGFTDTQYF	TGCGCCAGCAGCCAGGGGGCTAGCGGTTTCACAGATACGCAGTATTTT
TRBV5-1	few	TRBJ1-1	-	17	CASSLEYGSDMNTEAFF	TGCGCCAGCAGCTTGGAGTATGGGTCAGACATGAACACTGAAGCTTTCTTT